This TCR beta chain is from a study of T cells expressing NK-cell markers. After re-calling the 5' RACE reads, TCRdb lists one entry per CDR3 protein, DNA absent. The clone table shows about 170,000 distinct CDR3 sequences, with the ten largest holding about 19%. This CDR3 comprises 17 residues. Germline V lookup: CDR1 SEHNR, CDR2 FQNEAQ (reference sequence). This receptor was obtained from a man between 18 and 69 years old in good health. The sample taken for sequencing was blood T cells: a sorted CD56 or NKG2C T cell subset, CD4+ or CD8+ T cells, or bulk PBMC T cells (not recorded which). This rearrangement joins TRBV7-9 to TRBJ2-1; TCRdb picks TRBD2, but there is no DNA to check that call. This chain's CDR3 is CASSSPGGTGLANEQFF.